This TCR beta chain emerged from a study of blood T cell repertoires in COVID-19. Across the whole study: Nucleic acid was either cDNA or gDNA, and it came from T cells, B-cell-depleted T cells, or PBMCs.

This clone was picked up one time. Libraries were prepared by immunoSEQ multiplex PCR; TCRdb keeps only in-frame clonotypes and omits some of them. The sample carries more than 100,000 clones, 85% to 90% recorded once. The germline CDR1 and CDR2 sequences are SNHLY and FYNNEI. Trimming stripped 6 bases from V and 4 bases from J, with 10 bases between. The CDR3 consists of 13 residues. The sequence was collected from a woman aged 70-85 years with acute or convalescent COVID-19. V is TRBV2 and J is TRBJ2-1; D not resolved. Sequences were obtained from peripheral blood. The CDR3 loop reads CASRLRSYNEQFF. The CDR3 bases are TGTGCCAGCAGGCTACGCTCGTACAATGAGCAGTTCTTC. The complete variable domain, with remaining parts taken from reference TRBV2 and TRBJ2-1, reads EPEVTQTPSHQVTQMGQEVILRCVPISNHLYFYWYRQILGQKVEFLVSFYNNEISEKSEIFDDQFSVERPDGSNFTLKIRSTKLEDSAMYFCASRLRSYNEQFFGPGTRLTVL.